A single sample gave rise to the 29 T cell receptor beta chains below, sequenced in a study of spatial heterogeneity in lung cancer. TCRdb reanalysed the 5' RACE reads using MiXCR and keeps one entry per CDR3 protein. The sample holds some 83,000 distinct CDR3 sequences, about a fifth seen once. Time point here: sample taken at primary tumor resection. Sequencing covered unsorted whole RNA taken from tumor, nontumor lung or frozen PBMC. Sequenced here: PBMCs, sampled at surgery. The receptors here all came from a male donor with early-stage non-small cell lung cancer.

The chain joins TRBV7-2 to TRBJ2-7, with D tentatively TRBD1 (6 bases). The germline V and J ends were trimmed by 3 bases and 11 bases, with 20 bases remaining between them. CDR3 length: 14 amino acids. CDR1 is SGHTA and CDR2 is FQGNSA in the germline V gene. In DNA, the CDR3 is TGTGCCAGCAGCTTGGGCAGGGGCATCCGTAAGGAGTACTTC. The encoded protein is CASSLGRGIRKEYF.

This clonotype has a handful of counts. The CDR3 spells CASSSTVGGSIHEQYF. CDR3 DNA: TGTGCCAGCAGCTCCACGGTAGGGGGAAGTATACACGAGCAGTACTTC. The chain carries TRBV5-5 and TRBJ2-7, with D possibly matching TRBD1 (6 bases). Germline V lookup: CDR1 SGHKS, CDR2 YYEKEE (reference sequence). The CDR3 has 16 residues. Trimming removed 3 bases at V and 5 bases at J, with 21 bases between.

This clonotype has only a few counts. This sequence joins TRBV15 and TRBJ2-2; 7 nucleotides agree with TRBD1. This CDR3 region has 16 residues. Germline-derived CDR1 and CDR2 are LNHNV and YYDKDF (reference sequence). Germline trimming cut 8 bases from V and 9 bases from J; bases unmatched to any gene: 18. The DNA for the CDR3 is TGTGCCACCGGCAATGACTTACAGGGGACAGCGCGGGAGCTGTTTTTT. Protein product: CATGNDLQGTARELFF.

The rearrangement uses TRBV27 and TRBJ2-7; TRBD2 aligns across 7 bases. V dropped 0 bases and J dropped 7; count of bases not matched to a gene: 9. Germline V gene data show CDR1 as MNHEY and CDR2 as SMNVEV (reference sequence). CDR3 length: 15 amino acids. In DNA form, the CDR3 reads TGTGCCAGCAGTTTATCGGGGACTAATCCGGAAGAGCAGTACTTC. Protein sequence: CASSLSGTNPEEQYF.

The genes are TRBV6-1 and TRBJ2-5; D gene ambiguous. Per germline, CDR1 MNHNS and CDR2 SASEGT. V dropped 7 bases and J dropped 4 bases, with 19 bases sitting between them. This CDR3 is 15 amino acids long. The CDR3, as DNA: TGTGCCAGCAACCTTAACGTAGGCTGGGGAGAGACCCAGTACTTC. It yields the protein CASNLNVGWGETQYF.

This clonotype was recorded many times. V and J are TRBV20-1 and TRBJ1-6; D perhaps matches TRBD1 (6 bases). The CDR3 covers 17 residues. The ends were cut back, 2 bases at V and 7 bases at J, with 21 bases in the middle. Germline CDR1 and CDR2: DFQATT and SNEGSKA (reference sequence). CDR3 sequence: CSARTRGGASANSPLHF. CDR3 nucleotides: TGCAGTGCTAGAACGAGGGGGGGCGCGTCGGCGAATTCACCCCTCCACTTT.

The chain links TRBV10-3 to TRBJ2-2; TRBD1 aligns across 11 bases. The germline gives CDR1 ENHRY, CDR2 SYGVKD. CDR3 size: 14 residues. The junction had 2 bases not matched to a gene; V was cut back by 6 bases and J by 5 bases. The CDR3 DNA is TGTGCCATCAGCGGGACAGGGGGAACCGGGGAGCTGTTTTTT. Translated, it gives CAISGTGGTGELFF.

This clonotype has a handful of counts. CDR3 sequence reads: CASSPRQKANTGELFF. In DNA, the CDR3 is TGTGCCAGCAGCCCCAGACAGAAGGCGAACACCGGGGAGCTGTTTTTT. V and J are TRBV7-3 and TRBJ2-2, with D maybe TRBD1 (5 bases). Germline values: CDR1 SGHTA, CDR2 FQGTGA. The CDR3 consists of 16 residues. The ends were cut back, 5 bases at V and 0 bases at J, with 13 bases in the middle.

The rearrangement uses TRBV9 and TRBJ2-5, with D tentatively TRBD2 (6 bases). V gave up 3 bases and J gave up 5 bases, with 11 bases separating them. The germline V gene has CDR1 SGDLS and CDR2 YYNGEE. The CDR3 runs to 13 residues. The CDR3 DNA reads as TGTGCCAGCAGCGGCGGGATAGGTGAGACCCAGTACTTC. Protein product: CASSGGIGETQYF.

V and J are TRBV7-9 and TRBJ2-2; no clear D gene. V was shortened by 5 bases and J by 6 bases, with 7 bases between the two germline ends. Germline V CDR1 and CDR2: SEHNR, FQNEAQ (reference sequence). CDR3 length: 12 amino acids. For the CDR3, the DNA is TGTGCCAGCAGCCCAAGGGCCGGGGAGCTGTTTTTT. The encoded protein is CASSPRAGELFF.

This clonotype was seen ten or more times. The chain recombines TRBV28 with TRBJ2-7; TRBD1 agrees at 9 bases. V shed 1 base, J shed 1 base, and the junction held 5 bases outside the gene matches. The CDR3 runs to 16 residues. Germline V gene lookup returns CDR1 MDHEN and CDR2 SYDVKM. CDR3 region: CASSLYFGTGSYEQYF. The CDR3 nucleotides read TGTGCCAGCAGTTTATACTTCGGGACAGGGTCCTACGAGCAGTACTTC.

This clonotype showed up many times. The gene calls are TRBV5-5 and TRBJ1-4; D not certain. The V gene lost 0 bases and the J gene lost 0 bases, with 9 bases spanning the gap. The CDR3 is 16 amino acids. Germline V gene data show CDR1 as SGHKS and CDR2 as YYEKEE (reference sequence). This CDR3 reads CASSLGPSATNEKLFF. CDR3 DNA: TGTGCCAGCAGCTTGGGGCCTAGTGCAACTAATGAAAAACTGTTTTTT.

The chain carries TRBV15 and TRBJ1-1; possibly TRBD1 for D (6 bases). The V end was cut by 2 bases, the J end by 8 bases, with 9 bases between. The CDR3 is 12 amino acids. Germline V gives CDR1 LNHNV, CDR2 YYDKDF (reference sequence). The CDR3 sequence is CATSRPQGEAFF. The CDR3 coding sequence is TGTGCCACCAGCAGACCACAGGGAGAAGCTTTCTTT.

This clonotype was observed once. The chain combines TRBV5-8 with TRBJ2-1; 9 nucleotides align to TRBD2. The CDR3 runs 16 residues. Trimming removed 3 bases from V and 3 bases from J; junction bases left unmatched: 7. CDR1 is SGHTS, CDR2 YDEGEE, per germline. CDR3 amino acids: CASSSGLTSGYNEQFF. CDR3 sequence (DNA): TGTGCCAGCAGCTCGGGGCTGACTAGCGGCTACAATGAGCAGTTCTTC.

This clonotype came up a few times. The chain couples TRBV6-5 to TRBJ2-3; no reliable D call. This CDR3 comprises 11 residues. The germline gives CDR1 MNHEY, CDR2 SVGAGI. Trimming pared 8 bases from V and 7 bases from J, leaving 10 bases between. CDR3 residues: CASSIGYTQYF. CDR3 DNA sequence: TGTGCCAGCTCGATCGGGTATACGCAGTATTTT.

The V and J genes are TRBV30 and TRBJ1-4; 10 bases align to TRBD1. V was clipped by 1 base and J by 6 bases; unmatched bases: 2. Germline V CDR1 and CDR2: GTSNPN, SVGIG (reference sequence). The CDR3 is 14 amino acids. The CDR3 sequence is CAWSGGTGDEKLFF. The CDR3 DNA is TGTGCCTGGAGTGGCGGGACAGGGGATGAAAAACTGTTTTTT. Together with reference TRBV30 and TRBJ1-4, the CDR3 gives the full variable domain: SQTIHQWPATLVQPVGSPLSLECTVEGTSNPNLYWYRQAAGRGLQLLFYSVGIGQISSEVPQNLSASRPQDRQFILSSKKLLLSDSGFYLCAWSGGTGDEKLFFGSGTQLSVL.

This chain links TRBV11-2 with TRBJ1-1; tentative D call: TRBD1 (5 bases). V was cut by 4 bases and J by 11 bases, with 11 bases left in between. This CDR3 contains 11 residues. Germline CDR1 reads SGHAT; CDR2 reads FQNNGV. CDR3 nucleotides: TGTGCCAGCAGCTCGGGGCCTCGGGCTTTCTTT. As protein: CASSSGPRAFF.

This clonotype was seen a handful of times. J is TRBJ1-1 and V is TRBV6-1, with D perhaps matching TRBD1 (6 bases). CDR3 length: 13 residues. Germline V CDR1 and CDR2: MNHNS, SASEGT. This CDR3 is CVLEGDLNTEAFF. The CDR3 coding sequence is TGTGTCCTTGAGGGGGACCTGAACACTGAAGCTTTCTTT.

For this clonotype: A clone one base away is much larger, so this may be a read error. No conserved phenylalanine or tryptophan is present at the end of the CDR3, so a read error is the likely explanation. This chain connects TRBV4-2 to TRBJ2-1; the D is unclear. Deletions cut 3 bases from V and 10 bases from J, with 13 bases between. CDR1 is LGHNA and CDR2 is YNFKEQ in the germline V gene. This CDR3 spans 13 amino acids. The CDR3 sequence is CASSQYSVEEQFI. In nucleotides, the CDR3 is TGTGCCAGCAGCCAGTACTCCGTCGAAGAGCAGTTCATC.

This clonotype has just a few counts. The J gene is TRBJ1-2, the V gene TRBV6-5; D is ambiguous. CDR1 is MNHEY and CDR2 is SVGAGI in the germline V gene. The CDR3 sequence is 13 residues long. V was shortened by 6 bases and J by 8 bases, with 16 bases between the two germline ends. The CDR3 reads CASRDGPKEGYTF. CDR3 in DNA: TGTGCCAGCAGAGACGGTCCGAAAGAGGGCTACACCTTC.

The chain carries TRBV3-1 and TRBJ2-7, with TRBD1 identical over 9 bases. V trimming: 4 bases; J trimming: 0 bases; junction bases outside the gene matches: 4. The CDR3 has 15 residues. Germline CDR1 and CDR2: LGHDT and YNNKEL (reference sequence). CDR3 DNA sequence: TGTGCCAGCAGCCCGGGGACAGGGAGCTCCTACGAGCAGTACTTC. Translated: CASSPGTGSSYEQYF.

This clonotype was seen a handful of times. The chain is built from TRBV20-1 and TRBJ2-7; D may be TRBD2 (7 bases). This CDR3 region has 14 residues. Trimming stripped 3 bases from V and 4 bases from J, with 16 bases between. The germline V gene has CDR1 DFQATT and CDR2 SNEGSKA (reference sequence). CDR3 amino acids: CSARGRGAKYEQYF. CDR3 nucleotide sequence: TGCAGTGCTAGGGGTCGGGGGGCCAAGTACGAGCAGTACTTC.

This clonotype showed up just a few times. The V gene is TRBV5-1, the J gene TRBJ1-2, with unresolved D. CDR3 length: 17 amino acids. CDR1 is SGHRS and CDR2 is YFSETQ in the germline V gene. The germline V and J ends were trimmed by 0 bases and 3 bases, with 18 bases remaining between them. The CDR3 here is CASSLGFWAEDHYGYTF. The CDR3 coding sequence is TGCGCCAGCAGCTTGGGTTTTTGGGCCGAAGATCACTATGGCTACACCTTC.

The chain combines TRBV7-8 with TRBJ2-3; TRBD1 might be the D (6 bases). The CDR3 loop spans 15 amino acids. Per germline, CDR1 SGHVS and CDR2 FQNEAQ. The V and J ends lost 1 base and 4 bases respectively, with 12 bases between them. This chain's CDR3 is CASSLGGQASDTQYF. The CDR3 DNA reads TGTGCCAGCAGCTTAGGGGGGCAGGCTTCAGATACGCAGTATTTT.

This clonotype was counted ten times or more. This chain connects TRBV10-3 to TRBJ1-1; D ambiguous. CDR3 length: 14 residues. The ends were cut back, 4 bases at V and 5 bases at J, with 14 bases in the middle. The germline gives CDR1 ENHRY, CDR2 SYGVKD. The CDR3 loop is CAISALTEKTEAFF. In DNA form, the CDR3 reads TGTGCCATCAGTGCCCTAACAGAAAAGACTGAAGCTTTCTTT.

Many counts were recorded for this clonotype. The CDR3 bases are TGCAGCGTAAAAGTCGGGGATAACTATGGCTACACCTTC. Protein sequence: CSVKVGDNYGYTF. The rearrangement joins TRBV29-1 to TRBJ1-2, with no clear D. CDR1 is SQVTM and CDR2 is ANQGSEA in the germline V gene. The CDR3 consists of 13 residues. V was pared by 6 bases and J by 1 base, with 12 bases between.

This chain links TRBV3-1 with TRBJ1-2; D possibly corresponds to TRBD1 (6 bases). Germline CDR1 LGHDT, CDR2 YNNKEL (reference sequence). CDR3 length: 14 residues. The V end lost 4 bases, the J end lost 7 bases, and 16 bases lay between the germline ends. CDR3 bases: TGTGCCAGCAGCCCTACAGGGAAGGGATTTGGCTACACCTTC. The encoded protein is CASSPTGKGFGYTF.

This clonotype occurred many times. The chain recombines TRBV28 with TRBJ2-4; D possibly corresponds to TRBD2 (5 bases). The V and J ends lost 7 bases and 4 bases respectively, with 17 bases between them. The V gene's germline CDR1 is MDHEN and CDR2 SYDVKM. The CDR3 length is 15 residues. CDR3 DNA: TGTGCCAGCAACCTGGGCCCTCGAGGGAAAAACATTCAGTACTTC. It translates to CASNLGPRGKNIQYF.

V gene TRBV27 combines with J gene TRBJ1-4; no reliable D call. This CDR3 comprises 13 residues. The germline V and J ends were trimmed by 3 bases and 3 bases, with 5 bases remaining between them. CDR1 is MNHEY and CDR2 is SMNVEV in the germline V gene (reference sequence). CDR3 protein: CASSFLPNEKLFF. The CDR3 DNA sequence: TGTGCCAGCAGTTTTCTCCCTAATGAAAAACTGTTTTTT. Drawing the rest from reference TRBV27 and TRBJ1-4, the complete variable domain is EAQVTQNPRYLITVTGKKLTVTCSQNMNHEYMSWYRQDPGLGLRQIYYSMNVEVTDKGDVPEGYKVSRKEKRNFPLILESPSPNQTSLYFCASSFLPNEKLFFGSGTQLSVL.